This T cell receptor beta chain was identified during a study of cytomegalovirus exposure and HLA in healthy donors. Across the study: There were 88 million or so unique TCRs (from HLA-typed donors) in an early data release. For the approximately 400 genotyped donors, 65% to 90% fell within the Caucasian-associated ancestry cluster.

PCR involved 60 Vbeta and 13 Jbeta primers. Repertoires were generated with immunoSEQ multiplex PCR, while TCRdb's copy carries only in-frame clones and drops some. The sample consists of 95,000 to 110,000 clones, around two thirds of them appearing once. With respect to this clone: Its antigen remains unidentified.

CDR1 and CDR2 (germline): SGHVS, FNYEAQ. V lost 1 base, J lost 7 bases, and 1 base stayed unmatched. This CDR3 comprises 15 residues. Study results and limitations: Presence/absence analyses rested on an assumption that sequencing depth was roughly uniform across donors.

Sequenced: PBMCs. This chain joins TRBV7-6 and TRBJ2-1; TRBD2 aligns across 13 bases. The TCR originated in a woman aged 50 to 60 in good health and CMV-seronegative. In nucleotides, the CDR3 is TGTGCCAGCAGCTTAGGGACTAGCGGGAGTAATGAGCAGTTCTTC. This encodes CASSLGTSGSNEQFF.